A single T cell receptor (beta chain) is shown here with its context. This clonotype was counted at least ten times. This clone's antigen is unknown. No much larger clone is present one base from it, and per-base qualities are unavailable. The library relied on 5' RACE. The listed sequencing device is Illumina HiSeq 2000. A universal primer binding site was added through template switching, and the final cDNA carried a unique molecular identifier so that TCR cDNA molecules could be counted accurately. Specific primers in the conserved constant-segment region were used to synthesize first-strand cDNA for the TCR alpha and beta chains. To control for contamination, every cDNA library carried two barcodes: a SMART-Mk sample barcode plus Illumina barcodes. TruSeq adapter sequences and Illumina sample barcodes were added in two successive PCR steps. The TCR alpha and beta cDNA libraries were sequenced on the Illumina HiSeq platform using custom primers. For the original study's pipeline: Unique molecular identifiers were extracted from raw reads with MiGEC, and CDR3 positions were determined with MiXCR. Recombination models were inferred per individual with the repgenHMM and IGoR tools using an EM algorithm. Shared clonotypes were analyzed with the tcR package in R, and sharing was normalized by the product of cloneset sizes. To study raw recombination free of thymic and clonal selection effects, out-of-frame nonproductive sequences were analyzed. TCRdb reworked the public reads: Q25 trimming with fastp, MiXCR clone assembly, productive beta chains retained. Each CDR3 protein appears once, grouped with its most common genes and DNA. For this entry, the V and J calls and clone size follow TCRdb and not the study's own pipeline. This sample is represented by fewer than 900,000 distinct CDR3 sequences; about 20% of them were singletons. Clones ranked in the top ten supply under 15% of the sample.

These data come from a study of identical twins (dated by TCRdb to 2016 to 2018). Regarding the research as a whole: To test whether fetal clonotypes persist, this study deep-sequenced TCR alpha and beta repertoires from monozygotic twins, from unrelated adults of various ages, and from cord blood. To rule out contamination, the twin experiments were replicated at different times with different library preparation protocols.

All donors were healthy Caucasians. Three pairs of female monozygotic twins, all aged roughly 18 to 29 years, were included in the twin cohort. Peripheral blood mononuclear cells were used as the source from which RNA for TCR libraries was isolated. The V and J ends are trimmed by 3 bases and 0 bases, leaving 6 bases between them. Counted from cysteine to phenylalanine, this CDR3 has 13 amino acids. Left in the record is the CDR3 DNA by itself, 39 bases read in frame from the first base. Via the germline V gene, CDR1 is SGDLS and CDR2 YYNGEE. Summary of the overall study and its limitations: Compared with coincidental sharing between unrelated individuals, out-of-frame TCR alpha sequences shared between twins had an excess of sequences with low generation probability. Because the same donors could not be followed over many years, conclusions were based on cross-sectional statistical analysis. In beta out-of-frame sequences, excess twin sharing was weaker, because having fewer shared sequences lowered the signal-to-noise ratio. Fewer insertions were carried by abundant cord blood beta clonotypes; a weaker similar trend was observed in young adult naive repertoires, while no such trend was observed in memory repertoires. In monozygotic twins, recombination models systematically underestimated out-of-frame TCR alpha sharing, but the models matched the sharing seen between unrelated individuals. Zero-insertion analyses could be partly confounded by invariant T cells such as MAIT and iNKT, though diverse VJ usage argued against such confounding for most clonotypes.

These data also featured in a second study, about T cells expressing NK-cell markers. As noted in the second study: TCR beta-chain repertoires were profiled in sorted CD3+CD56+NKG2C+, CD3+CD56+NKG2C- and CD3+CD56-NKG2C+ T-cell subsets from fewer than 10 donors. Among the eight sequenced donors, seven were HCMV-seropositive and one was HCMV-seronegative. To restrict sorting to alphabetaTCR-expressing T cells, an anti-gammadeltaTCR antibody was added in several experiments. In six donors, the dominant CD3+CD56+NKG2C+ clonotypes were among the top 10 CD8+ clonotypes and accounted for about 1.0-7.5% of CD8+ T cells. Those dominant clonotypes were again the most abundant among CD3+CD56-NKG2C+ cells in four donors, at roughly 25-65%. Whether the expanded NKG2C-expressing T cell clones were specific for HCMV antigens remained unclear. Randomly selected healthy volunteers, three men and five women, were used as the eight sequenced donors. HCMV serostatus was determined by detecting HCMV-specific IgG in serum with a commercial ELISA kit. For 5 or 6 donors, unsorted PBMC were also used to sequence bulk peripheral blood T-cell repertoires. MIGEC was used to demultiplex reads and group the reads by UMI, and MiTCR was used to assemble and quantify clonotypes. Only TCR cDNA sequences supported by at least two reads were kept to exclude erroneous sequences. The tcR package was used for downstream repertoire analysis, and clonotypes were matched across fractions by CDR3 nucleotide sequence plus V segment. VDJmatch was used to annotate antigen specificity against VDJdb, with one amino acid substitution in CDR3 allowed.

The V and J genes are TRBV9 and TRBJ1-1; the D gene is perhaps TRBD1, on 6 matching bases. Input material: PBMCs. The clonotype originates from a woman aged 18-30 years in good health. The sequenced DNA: TGTGCCAGCAGCGGGACAGTGAACACTGAAGCTTTCTTT. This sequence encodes CASSGTVNTEAFF.